This T cell receptor (beta chain) came from a study of shared clonotypes between healthy human individuals. Generated by immunoSEQ multiplex PCR, the TCRdb table keeps only in-frame clones and is missing some. The sample holds some 1.1 million clones; approximately 80% are singletons and the top ten take almost 0.9%. CDR1 is KGHSH, CDR2 LQKENI, per germline. Trimming took off 1 base at V and 6 bases at J, with 6 bases between the two ends. This CDR3 comprises 13 residues. The sequence came from a young man in good health. Some clones in this sample may be carry-over from other donors' samples. Sequences were obtained from memory CD4+ T cells from PBMCs. The subset here: CD45RA-negative fraction. The V and J genes are TRBV18 and TRBJ1-4; D not resolved. The CDR3 DNA is TGTGCCAGCTCACCACGGACGTATGAAAAACTGTTTTTT. Translated, it gives CASSPRTYEKLFF.